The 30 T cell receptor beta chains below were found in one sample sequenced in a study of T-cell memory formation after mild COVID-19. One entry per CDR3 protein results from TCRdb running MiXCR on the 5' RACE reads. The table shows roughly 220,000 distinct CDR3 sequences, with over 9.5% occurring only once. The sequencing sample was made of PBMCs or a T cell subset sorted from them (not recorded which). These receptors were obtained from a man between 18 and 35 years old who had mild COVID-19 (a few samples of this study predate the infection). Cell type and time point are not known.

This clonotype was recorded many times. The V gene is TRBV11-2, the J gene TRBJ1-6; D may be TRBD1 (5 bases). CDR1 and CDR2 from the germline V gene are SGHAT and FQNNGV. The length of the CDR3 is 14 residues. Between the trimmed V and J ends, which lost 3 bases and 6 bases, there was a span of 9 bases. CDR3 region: CASSFRGINSPLHF. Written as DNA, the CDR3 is TGTGCCAGCAGCTTTCGGGGGATTAATTCACCCCTCCACTTT.

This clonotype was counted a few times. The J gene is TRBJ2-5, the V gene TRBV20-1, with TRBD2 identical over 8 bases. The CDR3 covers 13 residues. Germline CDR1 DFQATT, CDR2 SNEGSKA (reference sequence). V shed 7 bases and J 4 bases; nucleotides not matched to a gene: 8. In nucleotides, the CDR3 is TGCAGTGAGGGTTCGGGGGGGCTAGAGACCCAGTACTTC. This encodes CSEGSGGLETQYF.

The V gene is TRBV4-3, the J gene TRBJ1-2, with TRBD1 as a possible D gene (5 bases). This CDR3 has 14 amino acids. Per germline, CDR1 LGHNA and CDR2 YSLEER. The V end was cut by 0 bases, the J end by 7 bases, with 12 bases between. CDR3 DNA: TGCGCCAGCAGCCAAGATCAGGGTATCGGTGGCTACACCTTC. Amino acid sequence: CASSQDQGIGGYTF.

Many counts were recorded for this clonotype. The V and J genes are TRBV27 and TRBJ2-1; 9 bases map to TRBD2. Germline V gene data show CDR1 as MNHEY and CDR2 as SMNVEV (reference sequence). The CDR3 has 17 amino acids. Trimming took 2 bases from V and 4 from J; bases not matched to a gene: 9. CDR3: CASSLPSGGFPYNEQFF. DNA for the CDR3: TGTGCCAGCAGTTTACCCAGCGGGGGGTTCCCTTACAATGAGCAGTTCTTC.

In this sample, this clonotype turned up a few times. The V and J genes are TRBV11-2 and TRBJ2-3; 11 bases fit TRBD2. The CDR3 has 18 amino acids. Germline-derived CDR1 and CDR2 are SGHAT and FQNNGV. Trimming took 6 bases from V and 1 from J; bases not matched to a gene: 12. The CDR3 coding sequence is TGTGCCAGCAGTAGTCGGCTAGCGGGGGGCCAGCGCACAGATACGCAGTATTTT. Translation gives CASSSRLAGGQRTDTQYF.

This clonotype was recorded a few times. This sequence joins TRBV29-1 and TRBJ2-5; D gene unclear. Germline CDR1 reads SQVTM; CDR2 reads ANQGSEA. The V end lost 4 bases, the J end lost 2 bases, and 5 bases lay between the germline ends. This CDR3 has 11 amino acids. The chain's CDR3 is CSVGGQETQYF. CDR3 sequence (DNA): TGCAGCGTTGGGGGTCAAGAGACCCAGTACTTC.

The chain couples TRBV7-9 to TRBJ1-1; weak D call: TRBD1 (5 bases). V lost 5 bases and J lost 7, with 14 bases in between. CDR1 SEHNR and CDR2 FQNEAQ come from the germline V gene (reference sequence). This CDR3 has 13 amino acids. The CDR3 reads CASSPWDRDEAFF. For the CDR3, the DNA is TGTGCCAGCAGCCCTTGGGACCGTGATGAAGCTTTCTTT.

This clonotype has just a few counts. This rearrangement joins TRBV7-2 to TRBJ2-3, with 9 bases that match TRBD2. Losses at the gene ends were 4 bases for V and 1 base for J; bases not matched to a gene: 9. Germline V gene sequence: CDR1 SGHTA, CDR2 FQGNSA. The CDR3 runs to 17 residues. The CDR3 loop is CASSSRFLAGRTDTQYF. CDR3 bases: TGTGCCAGCAGCTCCCGCTTTCTAGCGGGGCGCACAGATACGCAGTATTTT.

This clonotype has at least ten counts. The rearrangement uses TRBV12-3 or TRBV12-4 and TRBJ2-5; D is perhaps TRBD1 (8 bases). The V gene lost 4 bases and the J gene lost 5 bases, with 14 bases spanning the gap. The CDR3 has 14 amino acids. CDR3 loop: CASSSQGGLETQYF. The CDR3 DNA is TGTGCCAGCAGTTCACAGGGGGGGCTGGAGACCCAGTACTTC.

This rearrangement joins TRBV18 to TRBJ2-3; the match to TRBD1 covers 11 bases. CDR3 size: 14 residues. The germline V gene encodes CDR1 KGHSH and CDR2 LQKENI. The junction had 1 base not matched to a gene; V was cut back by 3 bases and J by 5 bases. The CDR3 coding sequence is TGTGCCAGCTCACCGGGACAGGGGGGAGATACGCAGTATTTT. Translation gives CASSPGQGGDTQYF.

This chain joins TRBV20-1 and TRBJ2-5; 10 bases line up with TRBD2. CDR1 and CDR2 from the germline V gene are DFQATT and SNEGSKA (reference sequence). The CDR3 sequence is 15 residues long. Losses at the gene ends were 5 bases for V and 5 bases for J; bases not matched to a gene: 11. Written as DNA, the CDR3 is TGCAGTGCTTGGGAGAGCGGGGGGGCCGGGGAGACCCAGTACTTC. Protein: CSAWESGGAGETQYF.

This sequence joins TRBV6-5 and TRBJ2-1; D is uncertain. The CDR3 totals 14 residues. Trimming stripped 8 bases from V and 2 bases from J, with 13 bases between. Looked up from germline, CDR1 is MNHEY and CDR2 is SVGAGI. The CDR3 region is CASSRADTYNEQFF. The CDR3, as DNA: TGTGCCAGCTCAAGGGCAGACACCTACAATGAGCAGTTCTTC.

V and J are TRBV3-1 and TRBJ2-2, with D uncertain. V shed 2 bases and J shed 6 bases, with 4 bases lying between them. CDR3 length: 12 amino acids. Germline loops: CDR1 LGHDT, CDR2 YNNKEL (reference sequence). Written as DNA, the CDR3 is TGTGCCAGCAGCCAATATGCCGGGGAGCTGTTTTTT. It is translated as CASSQYAGELFF.

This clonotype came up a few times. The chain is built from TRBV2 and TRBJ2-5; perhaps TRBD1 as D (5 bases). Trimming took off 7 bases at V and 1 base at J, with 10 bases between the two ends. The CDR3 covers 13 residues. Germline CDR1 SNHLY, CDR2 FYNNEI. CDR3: CASNQDIQETQYF. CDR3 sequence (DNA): TGTGCCAGCAACCAGGACATCCAAGAGACCCAGTACTTC.

The CDR3 DNA is TGTGCCAGCAGCTTGGGACCACCCAAAACCAAAAACATTCAGTACTTC. It translates to CASSLGPPKTKNIQYF. The rearrangement joins TRBV3-2 to TRBJ2-4; the D call of TRBD1 is as the table states it, not checked on the DNA. TRBV3-2 is termed a pseudogene. The CDR3 is 16 residues long.

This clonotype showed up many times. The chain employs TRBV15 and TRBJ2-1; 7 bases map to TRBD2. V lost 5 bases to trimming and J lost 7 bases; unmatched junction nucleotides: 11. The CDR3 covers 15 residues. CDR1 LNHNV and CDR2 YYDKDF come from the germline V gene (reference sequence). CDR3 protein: CATSSWGGAGNEQFF. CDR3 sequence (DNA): TGTGCCACCAGCTCATGGGGAGGGGCCGGTAATGAGCAGTTCTTC.

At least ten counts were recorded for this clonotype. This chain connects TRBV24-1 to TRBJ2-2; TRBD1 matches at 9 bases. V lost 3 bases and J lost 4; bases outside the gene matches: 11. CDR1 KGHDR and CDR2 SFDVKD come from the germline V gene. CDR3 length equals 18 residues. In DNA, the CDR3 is TGTGCCACCAGTGATCCCTCGATGGGACAGGGAGGCACCGGGGAGCTGTTTTTT. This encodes CATSDPSMGQGGTGELFF.

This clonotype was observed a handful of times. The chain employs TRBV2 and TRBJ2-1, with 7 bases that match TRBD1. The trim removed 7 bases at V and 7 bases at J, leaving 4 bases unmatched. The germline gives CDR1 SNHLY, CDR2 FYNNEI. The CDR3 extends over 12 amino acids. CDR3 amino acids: CASKGRGNEQFF. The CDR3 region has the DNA TGTGCCAGCAAGGGCAGGGGGAATGAGCAGTTCTTC.

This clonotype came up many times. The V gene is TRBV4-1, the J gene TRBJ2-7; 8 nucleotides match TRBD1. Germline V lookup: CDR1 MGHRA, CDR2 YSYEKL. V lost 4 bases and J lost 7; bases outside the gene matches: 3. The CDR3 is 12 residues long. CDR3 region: CASSRTGGEQYF. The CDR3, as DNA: TGCGCCAGCAGCCGAACAGGGGGTGAGCAGTACTTC.

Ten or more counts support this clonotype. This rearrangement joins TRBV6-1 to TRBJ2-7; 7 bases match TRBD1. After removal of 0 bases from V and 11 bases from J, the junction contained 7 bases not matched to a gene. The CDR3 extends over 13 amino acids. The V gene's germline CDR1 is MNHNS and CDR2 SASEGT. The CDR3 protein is CASSEAGQPEKYV. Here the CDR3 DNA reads TGTGCCAGCAGTGAAGCGGGACAGCCCGAAAAGTACGTC.

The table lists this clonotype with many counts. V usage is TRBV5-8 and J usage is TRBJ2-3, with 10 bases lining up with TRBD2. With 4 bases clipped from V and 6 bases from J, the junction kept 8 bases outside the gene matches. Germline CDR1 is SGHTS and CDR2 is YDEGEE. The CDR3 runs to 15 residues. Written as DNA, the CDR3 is TGTGCCAGCAGCCAGCGGGGGGGCCTTAAGGATACGCAGTATTTT. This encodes CASSQRGGLKDTQYF.

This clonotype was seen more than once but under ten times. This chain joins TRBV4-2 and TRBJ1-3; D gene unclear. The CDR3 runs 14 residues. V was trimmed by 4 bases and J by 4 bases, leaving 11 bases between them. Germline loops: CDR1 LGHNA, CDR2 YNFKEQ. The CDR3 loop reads CASSPRTGGNTIYF. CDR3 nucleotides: TGTGCCAGCAGCCCCCGGACTGGGGGAAACACCATATATTTT.

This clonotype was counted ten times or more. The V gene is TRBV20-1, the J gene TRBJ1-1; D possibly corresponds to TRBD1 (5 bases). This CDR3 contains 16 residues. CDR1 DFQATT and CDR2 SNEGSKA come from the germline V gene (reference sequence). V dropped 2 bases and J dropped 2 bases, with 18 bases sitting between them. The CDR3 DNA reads TGCAGTGCTAGACTCCCCTTGACAGATCTCAACACTGAAGCTTTCTTT. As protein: CSARLPLTDLNTEAFF.

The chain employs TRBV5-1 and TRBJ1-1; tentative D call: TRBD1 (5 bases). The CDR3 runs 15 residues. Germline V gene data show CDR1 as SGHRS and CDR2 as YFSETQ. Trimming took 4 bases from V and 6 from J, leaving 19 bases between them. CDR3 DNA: TGCGCCAGCAGCGATCCACGACGGGGCCACCCTGAAGCTTTCTTT. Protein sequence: CASSDPRRGHPEAFF.

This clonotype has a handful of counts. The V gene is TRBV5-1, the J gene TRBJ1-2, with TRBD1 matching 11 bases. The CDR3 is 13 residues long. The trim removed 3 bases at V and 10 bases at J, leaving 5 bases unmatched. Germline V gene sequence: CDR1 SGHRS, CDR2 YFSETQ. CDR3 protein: CASSWTGGEDYTF. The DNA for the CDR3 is TGCGCCAGCAGCTGGACAGGGGGCGAGGACTACACCTTC.

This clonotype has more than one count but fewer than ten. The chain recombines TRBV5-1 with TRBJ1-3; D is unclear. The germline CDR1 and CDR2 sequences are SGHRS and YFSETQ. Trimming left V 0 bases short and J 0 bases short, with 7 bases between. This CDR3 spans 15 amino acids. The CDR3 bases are TGCGCCAGCAGCTTGGCCATCAACTCTGGAAACACCATATATTTT. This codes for CASSLAINSGNTIYF.

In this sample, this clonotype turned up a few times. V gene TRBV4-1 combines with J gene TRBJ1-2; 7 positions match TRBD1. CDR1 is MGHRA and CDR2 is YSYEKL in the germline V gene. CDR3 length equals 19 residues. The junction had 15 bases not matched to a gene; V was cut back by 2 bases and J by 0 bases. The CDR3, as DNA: TGCGCCAGCAGCCAAACCTACCTGGAACCGGGACAGACTAACTATGGCTACACCTTC. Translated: CASSQTYLEPGQTNYGYTF.

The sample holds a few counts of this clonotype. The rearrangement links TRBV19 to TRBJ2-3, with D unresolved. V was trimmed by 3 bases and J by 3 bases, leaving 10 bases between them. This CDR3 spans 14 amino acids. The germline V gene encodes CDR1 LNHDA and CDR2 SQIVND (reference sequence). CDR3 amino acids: CASSIVGKTDTQYF. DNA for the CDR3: TGTGCCAGTAGTATCGTGGGGAAGACAGATACGCAGTATTTT.

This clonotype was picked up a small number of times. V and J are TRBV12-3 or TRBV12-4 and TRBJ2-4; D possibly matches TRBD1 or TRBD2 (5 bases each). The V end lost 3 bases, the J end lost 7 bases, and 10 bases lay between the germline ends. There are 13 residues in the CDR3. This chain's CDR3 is CASSFARENIQYF. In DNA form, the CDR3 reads TGTGCCAGCAGTTTTGCCAGGGAGAACATTCAGTACTTC.

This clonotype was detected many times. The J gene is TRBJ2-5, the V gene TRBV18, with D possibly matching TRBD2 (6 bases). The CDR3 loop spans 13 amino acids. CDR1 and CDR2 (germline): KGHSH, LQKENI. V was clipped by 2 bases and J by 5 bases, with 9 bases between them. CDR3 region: CASSPAGSETQYF. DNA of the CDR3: TGTGCCAGCTCACCAGCGGGGAGCGAGACCCAGTACTTC.